This TCR beta chain was recorded in a study of blood T cell repertoires in COVID-19. The CDR3 runs to 14 residues. CDR1 is SNHLY and CDR2 is FYNNEI in the germline V gene. V was clipped by 4 bases and J by 0 bases, with 9 bases between them. Sequenced by immunoSEQ multiplex PCR; TCRdb stores in-frame clones only, minus some. Here the sample spans 15,000 to 20,000 clones, approximately 90% being singletons. This rearrangement joins TRBV2 to TRBJ1-1; no firm D call. The clonotype originates from a man aged 60-69 years with active COVID-19. Specimen: peripheral blood. The DNA of the CDR3 is TGTGCCAGCAGTGTCGGGAAAATGAACACTGAAGCTTTCTTT. This codes for CASSVGKMNTEAFF.